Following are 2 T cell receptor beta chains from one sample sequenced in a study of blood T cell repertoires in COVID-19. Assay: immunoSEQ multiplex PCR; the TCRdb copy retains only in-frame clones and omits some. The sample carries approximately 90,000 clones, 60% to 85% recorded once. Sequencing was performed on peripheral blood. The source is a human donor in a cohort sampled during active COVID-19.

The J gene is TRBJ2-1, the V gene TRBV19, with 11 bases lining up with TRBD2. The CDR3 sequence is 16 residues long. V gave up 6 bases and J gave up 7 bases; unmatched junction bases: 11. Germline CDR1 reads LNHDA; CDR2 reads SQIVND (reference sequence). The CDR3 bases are TGTGCCAGTAGCAGAACTAGCGGGAGTGTAAGGAATGAGCAGTTCTTC. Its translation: CASSRTSGSVRNEQFF.

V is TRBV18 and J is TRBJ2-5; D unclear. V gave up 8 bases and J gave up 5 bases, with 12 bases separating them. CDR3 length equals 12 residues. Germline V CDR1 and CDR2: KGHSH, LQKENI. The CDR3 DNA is TGTGCCAGCAACAGAGCTGGGGAGACCCAGTACTTC. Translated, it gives CASNRAGETQYF.